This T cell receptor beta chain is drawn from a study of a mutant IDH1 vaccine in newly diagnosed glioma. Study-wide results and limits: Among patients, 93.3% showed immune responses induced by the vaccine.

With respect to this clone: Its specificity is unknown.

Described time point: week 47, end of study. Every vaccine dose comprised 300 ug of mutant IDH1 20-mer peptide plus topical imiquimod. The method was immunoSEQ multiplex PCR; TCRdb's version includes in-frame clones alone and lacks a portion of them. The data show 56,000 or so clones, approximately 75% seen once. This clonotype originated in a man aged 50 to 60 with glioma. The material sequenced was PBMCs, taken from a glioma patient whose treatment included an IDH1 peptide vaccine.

The CDR3 nucleotides read TGTGCCAGCAGAGAGGAGACAGGAAAAGAGACCCAGTACTTC. Translating gives CASREETGKETQYF. This chain uses TRBV2 with TRBJ2-5; TRBD1 is a possible D gene (6 bases). Per the germline V gene, CDR1 is SNHLY and CDR2 is FYNNEI. The CDR3 has 14 residues. Trimming pared 6 bases from V and 3 bases from J, leaving 14 bases between.